The entry below describes one TCR beta chain. The antigen remains unidentified. Repertoires were generated with immunoSEQ multiplex PCR, while TCRdb's copy carries only in-frame clones and drops some. The sample comprises about 2,700 clones, 25% of which are singletons, and around 17% rests with the top ten. The record originates from a study of T cells in localized non-small cell lung cancer. The CDR3 contains 16 residues. Germline V gene data show CDR1 as LNHDA and CDR2 as SQIVND (reference sequence). The germline V and J ends were trimmed by 1 base and 0 bases, with 11 bases remaining between them. Findings and limits, study-wide: An association was observed between higher blood T cell density and longer overall survival. In adjacent lung appeared a median 57 of the top 100 tumor clones. Clonality peaked in uninvolved adjacent lung rather than tumor. Heterogeneity is still possible, as just one tumor region was sequenced.

The sample here was lung tumor tissue, taken before any cancer treatment. This clonotype was obtained from a male donor at least 60 years old with stage I lung adenocarcinoma. The chain links TRBV19 to TRBJ2-3; tentative D call: TRBD1 (6 bases). In DNA, the CDR3 is TGTGCCAGTAGTATAGGGACAGCGACTAGCACAGATACGCAGTATTTT. Translating it yields CASSIGTATSTDTQYF. Full variable domain (missing parts from reference TRBV19 and TRBJ2-3): DGGITQSPKYLFRKEGQNVTLSCEQNLNHDAMYWYRQDPGQGLRLIYYSQIVNDFQKGDIAEGYSVSREKKESFPLTVTSAQKNPTAFYLCASSIGTATSTDTQYFGPGTRLTVL.